This entry lists 26 T cell receptor beta chains sequenced from one sample in a study of cytomegalovirus exposure and HLA in healthy donors. Use of 60 Vbeta and 13 Jbeta primers characterized the PCR. Method: immunoSEQ multiplex PCR; TCRdb's copy keeps in-frame clones and lacks some. Among 130,000 or so clones listed, roughly four fifths were seen once. The sequenced sample was PBMCs. These receptors were collected from a man aged 18 to 35 in good health and CMV-seropositive.

The chain employs TRBV7-3 and TRBJ2-1; 12 bases fit TRBD2. V lost 1 base, J lost 7 bases, and 2 bases stayed unmatched. Germline-derived CDR1 and CDR2 are SGHTA and FQGTGA. The CDR3 totals 15 residues. CDR3: CASSLIGLAGNEQFF. The CDR3 coding sequence is TGTGCCAGCAGCTTAATAGGACTAGCGGGAAATGAGCAGTTCTTC.

The gene calls are TRBV11-3 and TRBJ2-2; 7 nucleotides match TRBD2. The CDR3 has 15 residues. After removal of 3 bases from V and 6 bases from J, the junction contained 7 bases not matched to a gene. Germline V lookup: CDR1 SGHNT, CDR2 YENEEA. CDR3 residues: CASSFQGGSAGELFF. CDR3 coding DNA: TGTGCCAGCAGCTTCCAGGGCGGGAGCGCCGGGGAGCTGTTTTTT.

The rearrangement uses TRBV28 and TRBJ1-5; a weak D match, TRBD1 (6 bases). This CDR3 has 14 amino acids. CDR1 is MDHEN and CDR2 is SYDVKM in the germline V gene. The V end was cut by 5 bases, the J end by 0 bases, with 8 bases between. The CDR3 region is CASSGQSSNQPQHF. The CDR3 DNA reads as TGTGCCAGCAGTGGACAGTCTAGCAATCAGCCCCAGCATTTT. Filled out from reference TRBV28 and TRBJ1-5, the complete variable domain reads DVKVTQSSRYLVKRTGEKVFLECVQDMDHENMFWYRQDPGLGLRLIYFSYDVKMKEKGDIPEGYSVSREKKERFSLILESASTNQTSMYLCASSGQSSNQPQHFGDGTRLSIL.

This clone was recorded once. The V and J genes are TRBV2 and TRBJ2-3, with 9 positions matching TRBD2. Germline CDR1 reads SNHLY; CDR2 reads FYNNEI. The CDR3 is 17 amino acids. V was clipped by 6 bases and J by 0 bases; unmatched bases: 10. The DNA for the CDR3 is TGTGCCAGCAGAGACTATAGCGGGAGCTCTAGCACAGATACGCAGTATTTT. Its protein is CASRDYSGSSSTDTQYF.

V and J are TRBV7-2 and TRBJ2-7, with TRBD1 matching 10 bases. The germline V gene has CDR1 SGHTA and CDR2 FQGNSA. Trimming at V came to 5 bases and at J to 4 bases, leaving 5 bases not matched to a gene. The CDR3 is 14 amino acids. The CDR3 DNA reads as TGTGCCAGCAGCCAAGGACAGGGGGTATACGAGCAGTACTTC. This gives the protein CASSQGQGVYEQYF.

The chain uses TRBV2 and TRBJ2-1; D gene ambiguous. The CDR3 is 13 amino acids. The germline CDR1 and CDR2 sequences are SNHLY and FYNNEI. The V gene lost 6 bases and the J gene lost 6 bases, with 12 bases spanning the gap. The CDR3, as DNA: TGTGCCAGCAGGACGGGTCGGCTCAATGAGCAGTTCTTC. This translates into CASRTGRLNEQFF.

The chain joins TRBV27 to TRBJ2-7; TRBD1 is a possible D gene (7 bases). The CDR3 has 14 residues. Between the trimmed V and J ends, which lost 2 bases and 5 bases, there was a span of 13 bases. Germline CDR1 reads MNHEY; CDR2 reads SMNVEV (reference sequence). CDR3 region: CASSLAGQFDEQYF. CDR3 bases: TGTGCCAGCAGTTTAGCGGGACAGTTCGACGAGCAGTACTTC.

The chain uses TRBV19 and TRBJ2-5, with TRBD2 identical over 14 bases. Germline V gives CDR1 LNHDA, CDR2 SQIVND (reference sequence). The CDR3 is made up of 15 amino acids. Unmatched junction bases numbered 1, after V lost 4 bases and J lost 3 bases. CDR3 nucleotides: TGTGCCAGTAGTACGGGACTAGCGGGAGAAGAGACCCAGTACTTC. It translates to CASSTGLAGEETQYF.

The rearrangement joins TRBV5-1 to TRBJ2-1; 8 bases match TRBD1. The CDR3 spans 16 residues. The germline CDR1 and CDR2 sequences are SGHRS and YFSETQ. The V segment lost 4 bases and the J segment 5 bases; nucleotides outside the gene matches: 11. CDR3 sequence reads: CASSLRPGQGNNEQFF. The DNA of the CDR3 is TGCGCCAGCAGCCTAAGACCTGGACAGGGAAACAATGAGCAGTTCTTC.

This clone was counted a single time. The chain links TRBV18 to TRBJ1-1; 8 bases are shared with TRBD1. Losses at the gene ends were 4 bases for V and 5 bases for J; bases not matched to a gene: 3. This CDR3 is 13 amino acids long. Per the germline V gene, CDR1 is KGHSH and CDR2 is LQKENI. CDR3 nucleotides: TGTGCCAGCTCACTAAGACAGGGGACTGAAGCTTTCTTT. It specifies CASSLRQGTEAFF. Supplemented by reference TRBV18 and TRBJ1-1, the full variable domain reads NAGVMQNPRHLVRRRGQEARLRCSPMKGHSHVYWYRQLPEEGLKFMVYLQKENIIDESGMPKERFSAEFPKEGPSILRIQQVVRGDSAAYFCASSLRQGTEAFFGQGTRLTVV.

About this clone itself: A junction end diverges from the germline sequence, so it may reflect a read error. The chain couples TRBV7-9 to TRBJ1-1; 7 bases are shared with TRBD1. This CDR3 region has 14 residues. Germline CDR1 reads SEHNR; CDR2 reads FQNEAQ (reference sequence). The CDR3 loop reads CSSKGDRKNTEAFF. CDR3 sequence (DNA): TGTTCCAGCAAGGGGGACAGAAAGAACACTGAAGCTTTCTTT.

The V gene is TRBV6-4, the J gene TRBJ1-1; 9 positions agree with TRBD1. CDR1 is MRHNA, CDR2 SNTAGT, per germline. The CDR3 totals 14 residues. J was trimmed by 1 base and V by 3 bases; bases with no gene match: 0. The CDR3 DNA reads TGTGCCAGCAGTGAGGGACAGGGGAACACTGAAGCTTTCTTT. This gives the protein CASSEGQGNTEAFF.

V and J are TRBV7-6 and TRBJ1-2; perhaps TRBD1 as D (6 bases). V lost 2 bases, J lost 5 bases, and 9 bases lay in between. Looked up from germline, CDR1 is SGHVS and CDR2 is FNYEAQ. This CDR3 spans 13 amino acids. The CDR3 here is CASSLQGNYGYTF. CDR3 nucleotides: TGTGCCAGCAGCTTACAGGGGAATTATGGCTACACCTTC.

This sequence joins TRBV7-9 and TRBJ1-5; 8 bases map to TRBD1. CDR1 and CDR2 (germline): SEHNR, FQNEAQ (reference sequence). The CDR3 is 16 amino acids. Unmatched junction bases numbered 10, after V lost 5 bases and J lost 4 bases. The CDR3 bases are TGTGCCAGCAGCCCCCCAGGCAGGGGGCATAATCAGCCCCAGCATTTT. It yields the protein CASSPPGRGHNQPQHF.

This chain connects TRBV4-1 to TRBJ1-2, with a tentative D call TRBD1 (5 bases). Germline CDR1 MGHRA, CDR2 YSYEKL. The CDR3 is 13 amino acids. Trimming removed 2 bases from V and 7 bases from J, with 11 bases in between. Here the CDR3 reads CASSQIGDSGYTF. The DNA for the CDR3 is TGCGCCAGCAGCCAAATAGGGGACTCTGGCTACACCTTC.

The chain joins TRBV5-1 to TRBJ1-2; 7 bases agree with TRBD1. The CDR3 extends over 12 amino acids. V lost 4 bases and J lost 8; bases outside the gene matches: 5. The germline V gene has CDR1 SGHRS and CDR2 YFSETQ. CDR3 in amino acids: CASSRDSWGYTF. The CDR3 DNA reads as TGCGCCAGCAGCAGGGACAGTTGGGGCTACACCTTC.

The V gene is TRBV4-1, the J gene TRBJ2-1, with TRBD2 matching over 11 bases. J was trimmed by 1 base and V by 2 bases; bases with no gene match: 7. The CDR3 covers 18 residues. Germline CDR1 is MGHRA and CDR2 is YSYEKL. CDR3 sequence reads: CASSQIAGGVGSYNEQFF. DNA of the CDR3: TGCGCCAGCAGCCAAATAGCGGGAGGGGTCGGGTCCTACAATGAGCAGTTCTTC.

The chain carries TRBV25-1 and TRBJ2-7; 12 positions match TRBD2. J gave up 3 bases and V 3 bases, and 6 bases lay outside the gene matches. CDR1 is MGHDK and CDR2 is SYGVNS in the germline V gene. The CDR3 is 16 residues long. CDR3 DNA sequence: TGTGCCAGCAGTGATTCCGGACTAGCGGGATTCTACGAGCAGTACTTC. Translating it yields CASSDSGLAGFYEQYF.

The chain couples TRBV19 to TRBJ1-1, with no clear D. This CDR3 is 12 amino acids long. Trimming took off 3 bases at V and 3 bases at J, with 5 bases between the two ends. CDR1 and CDR2 from the germline V gene are LNHDA and SQIVND (reference sequence). CDR3 region: CASSIPYTEAFF. DNA of the CDR3: TGTGCCAGTAGTATCCCCTACACTGAAGCTTTCTTT.

The chain is built from TRBV4-1 and TRBJ2-3; 9 bases match TRBD2. CDR1 MGHRA and CDR2 YSYEKL come from the germline V gene. Trimming took 4 bases from V and 1 from J; bases not matched to a gene: 21. The CDR3 is made up of 21 amino acids. The chain's CDR3 is CASSLYVVAGAFMVGTDTQYF. CDR3 nucleotide sequence: TGCGCCAGCAGCCTCTACGTGGTAGCGGGGGCCTTTATGGTGGGCACAGATACGCAGTATTTT.

The chain joins TRBV2 to TRBJ2-7, with TRBD2 as a possible D gene (6 bases). V dropped 2 bases and J dropped 4 bases, with 15 bases sitting between them. The CDR3 has 15 amino acids. Germline CDR1 reads SNHLY; CDR2 reads FYNNEI. The CDR3 nucleotides are TGTGCCAGCAGTGAATCGACGGGAGTGGTTTACGAGCAGTACTTC. Translating gives CASSESTGVVYEQYF.

In its sample, this clone was seen once. The DNA of the CDR3 is TGTGCCAGCAGCAGCGTCGGACAGGGGGTTAATTCACCCCTCCACTTT. This gives the protein CASSSVGQGVNSPLHF. This sequence joins TRBV5-4 and TRBJ1-6; TRBD1 matches at 10 bases. In germline, CDR1 is SGHNT, CDR2 YYREEE (reference sequence). CDR3 length: 16 residues. J lost 6 bases, V lost 4 bases, and 7 bases had no gene match.

The chain is built from TRBV12-5 and TRBJ2-1; TRBD1 aligns across 8 bases. The CDR3 is 15 amino acids. With 1 base clipped from V and 6 bases from J, the junction kept 5 bases outside the gene matches. Germline loops: CDR1 LGHNT, CDR2 FRNRAP. CDR3 DNA: TGTGCTAGTGGTTTGGGATTCGGACAGGGCAATGAGCAGTTCTTC. Translated: CASGLGFGQGNEQFF.

This CDR3 is CASSGDNSGNTIYF. As DNA, the CDR3 is TGTGCCAGCAGTGGGGACAACTCTGGAAACACCATATATTTT. V gene TRBV2 combines with J gene TRBJ1-3; TRBD1 is a possible D gene (6 bases). The CDR3 consists of 14 residues. The V end was cut by 4 bases, the J end by 0 bases, with 7 bases between. Germline V CDR1 and CDR2: SNHLY, FYNNEI.

This rearrangement joins TRBV7-6 to TRBJ2-1, with 9 nucleotides matching TRBD2. Germline V gene lookup returns CDR1 SGHVS and CDR2 FNYEAQ. Trimming at V came to 3 bases and at J to 4 bases, leaving 4 bases not matched to a gene. This CDR3 has 15 residues. The CDR3 loop is CASSLGGLAYNEQFF. The DNA for the CDR3 is TGTGCCAGCAGCTTGGGGGGACTAGCTTACAATGAGCAGTTCTTC.

The chain links TRBV28 to TRBJ2-3; 10 positions agree with TRBD2. V was clipped by 6 bases and J by 5 bases; unmatched bases: 11. There are 16 residues in the CDR3. Looked up from germline, CDR1 is MDHEN and CDR2 is SYDVKM. CDR3 region: CASRPQLAGKRDTQYF. The DNA for the CDR3 is TGTGCCAGCAGGCCCCAACTAGCGGGAAAACGAGATACGCAGTATTTT. The complete variable domain, with remaining parts taken from reference TRBV28 and TRBJ2-3, reads DVKVTQSSRYLVKRTGEKVFLECVQDMDHENMFWYRQDPGLGLRLIYFSYDVKMKEKGDIPEGYSVSREKKERFSLILESASTNQTSMYLCASRPQLAGKRDTQYFGPGTRLTVL.